This T cell receptor beta chain was retrieved from a study of cytomegalovirus exposure and HLA in healthy donors. Study in general: The 120 or so validation repertoires used a platform that matched the one used for the 550 to 800 first-cohort repertoires, as a later analysis reported. General study points: Rarity characterized most TCR sequences, yet some public TCRs appeared in many donors.

A note on this clone: Antigen specificity is unknown.

Here immunoSEQ multiplex PCR was the method, and the copy in TCRdb shows in-frame clones only, minus some. The sample has roughly 60,000 clones; 90% to 97% are singletons. Unmatched junction bases numbered 6, after V lost 5 bases and J lost 0 bases. Looked up from germline, CDR1 is SGHNT and CDR2 is YENEEA. The CDR3 contains 16 residues. The V call is TRBV11-3, the J call TRBJ2-1; 8 bases align to TRBD1. The source material was PBMCs. The clonotype comes from a woman between 18 and 29 years old in good health and CMV-seronegative. Here the CDR3 reads CASSPGQGISYNEQFF. As DNA, the CDR3 is TGTGCCAGCAGCCCCGGACAGGGAATCTCCTACAATGAGCAGTTCTTC.